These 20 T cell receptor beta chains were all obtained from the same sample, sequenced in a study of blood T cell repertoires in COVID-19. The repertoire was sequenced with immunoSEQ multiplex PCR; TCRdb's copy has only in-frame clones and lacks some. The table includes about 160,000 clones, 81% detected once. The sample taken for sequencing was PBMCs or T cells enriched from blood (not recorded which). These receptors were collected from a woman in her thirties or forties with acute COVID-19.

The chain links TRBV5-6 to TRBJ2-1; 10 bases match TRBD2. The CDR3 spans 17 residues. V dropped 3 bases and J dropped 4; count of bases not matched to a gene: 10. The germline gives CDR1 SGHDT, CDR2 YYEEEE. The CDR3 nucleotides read TGTGCCAGCAGCTCGTTCGGCGGGACTAGCGAATACAATGAGCAGTTCTTC. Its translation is CASSSFGGTSEYNEQFF. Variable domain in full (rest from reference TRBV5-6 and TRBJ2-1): DAGVTQSPTHLIKTRGQQVTLRCSPKSGHDTVSWYQQALGQGPQFIFQYYEEEERQRGNFPDRFSGHQFPNYSSELNVNALLLGDSALYLCASSSFGGTSEYNEQFFGPGTRLTVL.

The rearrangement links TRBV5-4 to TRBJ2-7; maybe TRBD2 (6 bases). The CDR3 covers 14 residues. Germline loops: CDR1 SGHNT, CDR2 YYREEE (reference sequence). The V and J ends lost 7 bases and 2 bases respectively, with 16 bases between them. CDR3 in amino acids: CASGIRDSTYEQYF. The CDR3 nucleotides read TGTGCCAGCGGGATTCGGGACTCAACCTACGAGCAGTACTTC.

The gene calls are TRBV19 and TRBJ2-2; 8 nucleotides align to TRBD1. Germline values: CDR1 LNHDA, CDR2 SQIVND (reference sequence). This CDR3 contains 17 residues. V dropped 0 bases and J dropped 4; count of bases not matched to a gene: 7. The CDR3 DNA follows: TGTGCCAGTAGTATAGATCTCGCCAGGGGGCTCACCGGGGAGCTGTTTTTT. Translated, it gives CASSIDLARGLTGELFF. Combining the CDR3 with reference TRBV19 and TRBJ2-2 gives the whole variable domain DGGITQSPKYLFRKEGQNVTLSCEQNLNHDAMYWYRQDPGQGLRLIYYSQIVNDFQKGDIAEGYSVSREKKESFPLTVTSAQKNPTAFYLCASSIDLARGLTGELFFGEGSRLTVL.

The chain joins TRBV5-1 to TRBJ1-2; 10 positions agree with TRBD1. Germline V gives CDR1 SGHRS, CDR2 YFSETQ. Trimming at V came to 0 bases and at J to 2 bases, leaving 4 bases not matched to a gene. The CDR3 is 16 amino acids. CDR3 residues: CASSLAPGQGNYGYTF. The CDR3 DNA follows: TGCGCCAGCAGCTTGGCCCCGGGACAGGGGAACTATGGCTACACCTTC.

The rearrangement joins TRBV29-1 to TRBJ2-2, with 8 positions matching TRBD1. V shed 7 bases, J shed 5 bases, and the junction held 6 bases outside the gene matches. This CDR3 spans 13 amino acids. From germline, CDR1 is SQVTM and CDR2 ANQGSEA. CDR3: CSATRQGTGELFF. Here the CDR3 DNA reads TGCAGCGCCACAAGACAGGGGACCGGGGAGCTGTTTTTT.

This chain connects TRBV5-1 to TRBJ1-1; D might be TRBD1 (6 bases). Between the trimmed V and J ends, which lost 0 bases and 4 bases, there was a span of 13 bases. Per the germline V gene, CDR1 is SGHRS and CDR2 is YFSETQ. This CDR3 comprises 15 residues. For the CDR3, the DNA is TGCGCCAGCAGCTTGGTGAGGGGGGGCGGCACTGAAGCTTTCTTT. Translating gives CASSLVRGGGTEAFF.

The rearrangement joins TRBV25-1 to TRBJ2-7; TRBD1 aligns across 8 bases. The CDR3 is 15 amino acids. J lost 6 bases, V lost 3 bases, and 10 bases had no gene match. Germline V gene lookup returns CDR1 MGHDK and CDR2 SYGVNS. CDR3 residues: CASSDPGTGDPEQYF. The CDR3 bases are TGTGCCAGCAGTGATCCCGGGACAGGCGATCCCGAGCAGTACTTC.

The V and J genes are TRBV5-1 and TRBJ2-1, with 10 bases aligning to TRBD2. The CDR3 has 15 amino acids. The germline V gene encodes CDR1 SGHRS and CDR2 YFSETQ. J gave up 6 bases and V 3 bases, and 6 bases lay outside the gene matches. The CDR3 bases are TGCGCCAGCAGCTCCCTAGCGGGAGCTGGCAATGAGCAGTTCTTC. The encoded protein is CASSSLAGAGNEQFF. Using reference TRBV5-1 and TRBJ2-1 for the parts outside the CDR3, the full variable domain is KAGVTQTPRYLIKTRGQQVTLSCSPISGHRSVSWYQQTPGQGLQFLFEYFSETQRNKGNFPGRFSGRQFSNSRSEMNVSTLELGDSALYLCASSSLAGAGNEQFFGPGTRLTVL.

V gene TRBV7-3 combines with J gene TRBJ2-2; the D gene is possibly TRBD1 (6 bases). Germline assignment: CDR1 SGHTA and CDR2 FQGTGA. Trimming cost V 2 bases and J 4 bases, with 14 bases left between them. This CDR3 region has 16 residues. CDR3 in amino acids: CASSLDWGPGTGELFF. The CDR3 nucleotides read TGTGCCAGCAGCTTAGATTGGGGGCCGGGCACCGGGGAGCTGTTTTTT.

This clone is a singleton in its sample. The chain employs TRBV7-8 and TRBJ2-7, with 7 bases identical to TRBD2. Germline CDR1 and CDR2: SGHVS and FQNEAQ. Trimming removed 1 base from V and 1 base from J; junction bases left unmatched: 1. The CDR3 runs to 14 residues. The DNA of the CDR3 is TGTGCCAGCAGCTTAGATAGCGGGTCCTACGAGCAGTACTTC. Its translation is CASSLDSGSYEQYF.

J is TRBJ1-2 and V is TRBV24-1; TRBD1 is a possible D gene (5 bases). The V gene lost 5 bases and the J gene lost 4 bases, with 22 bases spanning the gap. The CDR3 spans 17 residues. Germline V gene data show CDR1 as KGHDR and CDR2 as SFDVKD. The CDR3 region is CATSGDEDRGYGYGYTF. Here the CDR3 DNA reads TGTGCCACCAGTGGGGACGAGGATCGGGGGTACGGCTATGGCTACACCTTC.

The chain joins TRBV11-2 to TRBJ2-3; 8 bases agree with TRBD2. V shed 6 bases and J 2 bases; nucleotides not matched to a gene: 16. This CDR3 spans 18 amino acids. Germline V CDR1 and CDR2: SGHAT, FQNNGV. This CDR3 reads CASSHRGGSGVPTDTQYF. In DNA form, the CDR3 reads TGTGCCAGCAGTCACCGGGGTGGTAGCGGGGTGCCCACAGATACGCAGTATTTT.

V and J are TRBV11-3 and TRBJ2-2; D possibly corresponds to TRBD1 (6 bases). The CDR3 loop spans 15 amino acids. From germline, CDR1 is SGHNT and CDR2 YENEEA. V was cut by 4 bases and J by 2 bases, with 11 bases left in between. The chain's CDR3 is CASSSPGVNTGELFF. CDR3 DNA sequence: TGTGCCAGCAGCTCCCCAGGGGTAAACACCGGGGAGCTGTTTTTT. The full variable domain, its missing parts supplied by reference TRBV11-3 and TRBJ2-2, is EAGVVQSPRYKIIEKKQPVAFWCNPISGHNTLYWYLQNLGQGPELLIRYENEEAVDDSQLPKDRFSAERLKGVDSTLKIQPAELGDSAVYLCASSSPGVNTGELFFGEGSRLTVL.

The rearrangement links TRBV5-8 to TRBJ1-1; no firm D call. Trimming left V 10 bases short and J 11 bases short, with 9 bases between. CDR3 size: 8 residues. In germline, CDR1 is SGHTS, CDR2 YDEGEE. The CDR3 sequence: CAGPRAFF. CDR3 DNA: TGTGCCGGGCCACGGGCTTTCTTT.

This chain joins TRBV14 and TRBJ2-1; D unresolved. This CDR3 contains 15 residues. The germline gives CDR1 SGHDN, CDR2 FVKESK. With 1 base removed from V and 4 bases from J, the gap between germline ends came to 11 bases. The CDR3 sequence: CASSQGIPRYNEQFF. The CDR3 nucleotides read TGTGCCAGCAGCCAAGGTATACCACGGTACAATGAGCAGTTCTTC.

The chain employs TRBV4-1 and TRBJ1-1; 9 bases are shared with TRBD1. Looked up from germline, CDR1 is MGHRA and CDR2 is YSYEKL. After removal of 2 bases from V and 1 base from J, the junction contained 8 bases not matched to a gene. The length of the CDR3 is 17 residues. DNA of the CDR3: TGCGCCAGCAGCCAATACCTTGGGACAGGGACGAACACTGAAGCTTTCTTT. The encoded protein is CASSQYLGTGTNTEAFF.

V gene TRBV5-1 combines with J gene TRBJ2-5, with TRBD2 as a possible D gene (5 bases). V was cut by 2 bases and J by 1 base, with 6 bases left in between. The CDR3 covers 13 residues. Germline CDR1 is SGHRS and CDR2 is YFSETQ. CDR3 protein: CASSFGLQETQYF. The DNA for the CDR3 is TGCGCCAGCAGCTTCGGACTCCAAGAGACCCAGTACTTC. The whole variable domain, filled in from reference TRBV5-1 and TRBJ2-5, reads KAGVTQTPRYLIKTRGQQVTLSCSPISGHRSVSWYQQTPGQGLQFLFEYFSETQRNKGNFPGRFSGRQFSNSRSEMNVSTLELGDSALYLCASSFGLQETQYFGPGTRLLVL.

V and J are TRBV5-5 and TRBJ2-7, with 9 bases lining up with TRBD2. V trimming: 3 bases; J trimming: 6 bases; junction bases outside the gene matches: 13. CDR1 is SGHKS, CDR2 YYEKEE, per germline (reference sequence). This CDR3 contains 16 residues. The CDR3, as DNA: TGTGCCAGCAGCTCCCTGCTGACTAGCGGAGTAGGCGAGCAGTACTTC. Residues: CASSSLLTSGVGEQYF.

CDR3 amino acids: CASSQDLFGQATRRETQYF. The CDR3 DNA reads TGCGCCAGCAGCCAAGATCTTTTCGGCCAGGCCACCCGGCGAGAGACCCAGTACTTC. The rearrangement uses TRBV4-1 and TRBJ2-5; D is unresolved. This CDR3 comprises 19 residues. Germline V gene data show CDR1 as MGHRA and CDR2 as YSYEKL. V gave up 0 bases and J gave up 4 bases, with 24 bases separating them.

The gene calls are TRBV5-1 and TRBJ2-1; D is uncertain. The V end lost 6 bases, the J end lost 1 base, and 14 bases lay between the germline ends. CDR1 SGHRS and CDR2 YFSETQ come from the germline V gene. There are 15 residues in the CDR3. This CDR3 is CASIPYPGSYNEQFF. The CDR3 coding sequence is TGCGCCAGCATCCCTTACCCGGGTTCCTACAATGAGCAGTTCTTC.